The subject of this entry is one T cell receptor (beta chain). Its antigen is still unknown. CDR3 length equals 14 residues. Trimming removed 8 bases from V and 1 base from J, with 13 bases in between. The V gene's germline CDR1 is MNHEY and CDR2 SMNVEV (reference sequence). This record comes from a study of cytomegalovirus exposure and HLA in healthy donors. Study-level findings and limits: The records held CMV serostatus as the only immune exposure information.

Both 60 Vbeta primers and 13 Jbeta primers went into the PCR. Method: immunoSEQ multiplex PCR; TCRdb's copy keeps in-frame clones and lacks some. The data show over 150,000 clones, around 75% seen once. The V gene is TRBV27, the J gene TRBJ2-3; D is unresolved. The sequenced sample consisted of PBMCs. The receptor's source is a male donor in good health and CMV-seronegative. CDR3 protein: CASAEKGGTDTQYF. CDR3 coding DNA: TGTGCCAGCGCGGAAAAAGGCGGCACAGATACGCAGTATTTT.